The clone carrying this TCR beta chain occurred a few times. Its antigen is unidentified. MiXCR, run by TCRdb on the 5' RACE reads, gives a single entry per CDR3 protein. The data hold 4,000 or so distinct CDR3 sequences, with approximately 10% observed a single time. The data belong to a study of spatial heterogeneity in lung cancer. Germline CDR1 and CDR2: DFQATT and SNEGSKA (reference sequence). This CDR3 has 16 residues. With 0 bases removed from V and 7 bases from J, the gap between germline ends came to 16 bases. The time point: sample taken at primary tumor resection. Whole-study findings and limits: It was found that expanded intratumoral alpha and beta TCR counts tracked tumor mutation counts.

Sequencing used lung tumor tissue, obtained at surgery. The V and J genes are TRBV20-1 and TRBJ1-6, with a possible D match to TRBD1 (6 bases). The receptor was isolated from a male donor with early-stage non-small cell lung cancer. The CDR3, as DNA: TGCAGTGCTAGAGAGGGGGCCGGGAGGCAAAATTCACCCCTCCACTTT. Protein: CSAREGAGRQNSPLHF.